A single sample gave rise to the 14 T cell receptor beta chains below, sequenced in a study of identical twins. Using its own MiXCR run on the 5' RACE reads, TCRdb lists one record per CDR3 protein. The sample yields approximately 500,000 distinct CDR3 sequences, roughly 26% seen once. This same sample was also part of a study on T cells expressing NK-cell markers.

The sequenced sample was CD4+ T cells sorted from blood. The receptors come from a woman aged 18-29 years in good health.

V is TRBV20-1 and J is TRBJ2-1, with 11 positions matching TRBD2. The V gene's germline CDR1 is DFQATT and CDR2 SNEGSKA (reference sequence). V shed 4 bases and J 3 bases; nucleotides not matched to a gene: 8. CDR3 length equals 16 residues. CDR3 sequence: CSANWLAGGLYNEQFF. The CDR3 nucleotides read TGCAGTGCTAATTGGCTAGCGGGGGGCCTCTACAATGAGCAGTTCTTC.

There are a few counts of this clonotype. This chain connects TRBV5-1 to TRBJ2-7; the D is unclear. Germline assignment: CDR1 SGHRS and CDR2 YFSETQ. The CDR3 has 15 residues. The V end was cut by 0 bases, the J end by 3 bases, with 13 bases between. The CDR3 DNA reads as TGCGCCAGCAGCTTGGCTGGTATTGGCCTCTACGAGCAGTACTTC. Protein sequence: CASSLAGIGLYEQYF.

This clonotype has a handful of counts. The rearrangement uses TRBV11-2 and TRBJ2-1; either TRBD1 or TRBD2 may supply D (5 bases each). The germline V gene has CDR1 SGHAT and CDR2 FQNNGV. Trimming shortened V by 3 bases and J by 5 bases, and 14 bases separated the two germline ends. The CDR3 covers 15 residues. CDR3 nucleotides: TGTGCCAGCAGCTTCGGCTTTGGGGGTAACAATGAGCAGTTCTTC. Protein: CASSFGFGGNNEQFF.

The CDR3 bases are TGCAGTGCTAGTAGGGCTGCCGAGCAGTACTTC. It yields the protein CSASRAAEQYF. This chain connects TRBV20-1 to TRBJ2-7; D gene uncertain. V gave up 3 bases and J gave up 6 bases, with 9 bases separating them. The V gene's germline CDR1 is DFQATT and CDR2 SNEGSKA (reference sequence). The CDR3 extends over 11 amino acids.

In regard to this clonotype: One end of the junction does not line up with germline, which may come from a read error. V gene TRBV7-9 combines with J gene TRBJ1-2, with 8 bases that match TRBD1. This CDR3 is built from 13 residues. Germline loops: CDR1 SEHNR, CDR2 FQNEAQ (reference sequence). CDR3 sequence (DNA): TGTGCCAACAGCTTCCGACAGGGGAATGGCTACACCTTC. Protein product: CANSFRQGNGYTF.

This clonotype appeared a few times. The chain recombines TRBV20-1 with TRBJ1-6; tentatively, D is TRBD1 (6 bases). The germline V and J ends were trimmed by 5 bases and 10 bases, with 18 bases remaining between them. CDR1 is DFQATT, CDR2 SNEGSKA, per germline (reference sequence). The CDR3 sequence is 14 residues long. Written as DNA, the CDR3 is TGCAGTGCTCACGCTTACAGGGAAAGATCACCCCTCCACTTT. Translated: CSAHAYRERSPLHF.

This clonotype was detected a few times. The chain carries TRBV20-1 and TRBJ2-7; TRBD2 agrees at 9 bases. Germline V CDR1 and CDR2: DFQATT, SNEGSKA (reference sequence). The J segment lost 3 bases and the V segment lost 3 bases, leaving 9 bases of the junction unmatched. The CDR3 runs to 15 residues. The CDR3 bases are TGCAGTGCTAGCCCGCCACTAGCGGGCCGCTACGAGCAGTACTTC. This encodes CSASPPLAGRYEQYF.

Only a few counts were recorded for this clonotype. CDR3 DNA: TGCAGTGCTACCGTCCTCGAGGCAGGAACTACCTACGAGCAGTACTTC. Translated, it gives CSATVLEAGTTYEQYF. This chain connects TRBV20-1 to TRBJ2-7; D unclear. V lost 4 bases and J 2 bases, leaving 21 bases between the germline ends. The CDR3 sequence is 16 residues long. Germline values: CDR1 DFQATT, CDR2 SNEGSKA (reference sequence).

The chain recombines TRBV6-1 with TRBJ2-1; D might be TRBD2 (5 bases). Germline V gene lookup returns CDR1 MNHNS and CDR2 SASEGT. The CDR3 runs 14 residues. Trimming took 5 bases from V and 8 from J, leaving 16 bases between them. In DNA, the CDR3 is TGTGCCAGCAGTAGAGCACGGTGGAGGTATGAGCAGTTCTTC. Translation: CASSRARWRYEQFF.

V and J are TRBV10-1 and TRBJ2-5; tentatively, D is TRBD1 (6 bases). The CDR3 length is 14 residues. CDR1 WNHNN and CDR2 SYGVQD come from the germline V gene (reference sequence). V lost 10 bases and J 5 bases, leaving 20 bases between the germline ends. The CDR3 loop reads CATEHRDAAETQYF. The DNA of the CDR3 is TGCGCCACCGAGCACAGGGACGCAGCGGAGACCCAGTACTTC.

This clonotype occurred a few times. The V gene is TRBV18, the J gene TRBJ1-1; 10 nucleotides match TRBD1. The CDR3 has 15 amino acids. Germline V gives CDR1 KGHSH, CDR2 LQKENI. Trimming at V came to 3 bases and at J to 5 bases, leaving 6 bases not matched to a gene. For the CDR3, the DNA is TGTGCCAGCTCACCGACCGGGACAGGGGTGACTGAAGCTTTCTTT. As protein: CASSPTGTGVTEAFF.

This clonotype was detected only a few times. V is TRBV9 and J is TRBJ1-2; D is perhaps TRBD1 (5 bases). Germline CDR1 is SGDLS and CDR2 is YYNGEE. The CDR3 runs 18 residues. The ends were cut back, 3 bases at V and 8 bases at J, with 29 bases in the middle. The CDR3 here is CASSASGTRTSMAGGYTF. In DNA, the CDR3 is TGTGCCAGCAGCGCCTCCGGGACCCGAACTTCTATGGCTGGCGGCTACACCTTC. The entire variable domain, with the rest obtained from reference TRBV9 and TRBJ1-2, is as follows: DSGVTQTPKHLITATGQRVTLRCSPRSGDLSVYWYQQSLDQGLQFLIQYYNGEERAKGNILERFSAQQFPDLHSELNLSSLELGDSALYFCASSASGTRTSMAGGYTFGSGTRLTVV.

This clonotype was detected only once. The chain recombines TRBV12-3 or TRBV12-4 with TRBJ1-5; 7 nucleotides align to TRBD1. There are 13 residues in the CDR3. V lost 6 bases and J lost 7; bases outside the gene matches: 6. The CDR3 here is CASRLGQFQPQHF. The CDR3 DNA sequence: TGTGCCAGCAGGTTGGGACAGTTCCAGCCCCAGCATTTT.

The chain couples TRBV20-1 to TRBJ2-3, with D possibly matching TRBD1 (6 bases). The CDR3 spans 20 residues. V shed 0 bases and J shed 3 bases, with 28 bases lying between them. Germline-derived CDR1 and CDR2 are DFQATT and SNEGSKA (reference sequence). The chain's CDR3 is CSARDHGTHIMLGLTDTQYF. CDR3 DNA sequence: TGCAGTGCTAGAGATCATGGGACACATATAATGTTAGGCTTAACAGATACGCAGTATTTT.